This T cell receptor beta chain was captured by sequencing in a study of blood T cell repertoires in COVID-19. Participants were aged about 18 to 95 years, lived in under 25 US areas, and enrolled virtually. CDR3 length: 13 residues. The V gene end was trimmed by 6 bases and the J gene end by 7 bases; junction bases not matched to a gene: 7. The germline CDR1 and CDR2 sequences are SQVTM and ANQGSEA. TCRdb's copy holds only in-frame clones and misses some; the assay was immunoSEQ multiplex PCR. Of 130,000 to 150,000 clones in the sample, more than 70% are singletons; the top ten hold 4.5% to 5.5%. The gene calls are TRBV29-1 and TRBJ1-4; 8 bases agree with TRBD1. Sequencing was carried out using PBMCs or T cells enriched from blood (not recorded which). The receptor was isolated from a man aged 40-49 years with acute COVID-19. The CDR3 region is CSVAQGAGEKLFF. The CDR3 DNA reads TGCAGCGTGGCTCAGGGGGCCGGTGAAAAACTGTTTTTT.